This record looks at one T cell receptor (beta chain) sequence and its context. The antigen remains undetermined. The data stem from a study of T-cell reconstitution after alpha-beta-depleted transplantation in children. Study outcomes and limitations: The origin of high day-60 TCRbeta diversity in some patients lay in surviving recipient T cells and thymic progenitors. The authors attributed T-cell counts and diversity one year after transplant mostly to newly produced T cells. Where alpha-beta T cells came from about two months after transplant was reportedly several hundred expanded graft clones.

Unique molecular identifiers were used in preparing the TCRbeta library. TCRdb analysed the PCR reads with MiXCR anew, one entry per CDR3 protein. Of approximately 240,000 distinct CDR3 sequences in the sample, approximately 10% were seen once. Germline trimming cut 5 bases from V and 5 bases from J; bases unmatched to any gene: 10. This CDR3 contains 15 residues. Germline V CDR1 and CDR2: SGHAT, FQNNGV. The V call is TRBV11-2, the J call TRBJ2-5, with 8 bases aligning to TRBD1. Sequencing used PBMCs, obtained before TCRalphabeta/CD19-depleted stem cell transplant. This clonotype was sampled from a child under two years old with acute myeloid leukemia, due to receive a stem cell transplant. CDR3 amino acids: CASSRNQGAWETQYF. CDR3 nucleotides: TGTGCCAGCAGCCGAAACCAGGGGGCATGGGAGACCCAGTACTTC.